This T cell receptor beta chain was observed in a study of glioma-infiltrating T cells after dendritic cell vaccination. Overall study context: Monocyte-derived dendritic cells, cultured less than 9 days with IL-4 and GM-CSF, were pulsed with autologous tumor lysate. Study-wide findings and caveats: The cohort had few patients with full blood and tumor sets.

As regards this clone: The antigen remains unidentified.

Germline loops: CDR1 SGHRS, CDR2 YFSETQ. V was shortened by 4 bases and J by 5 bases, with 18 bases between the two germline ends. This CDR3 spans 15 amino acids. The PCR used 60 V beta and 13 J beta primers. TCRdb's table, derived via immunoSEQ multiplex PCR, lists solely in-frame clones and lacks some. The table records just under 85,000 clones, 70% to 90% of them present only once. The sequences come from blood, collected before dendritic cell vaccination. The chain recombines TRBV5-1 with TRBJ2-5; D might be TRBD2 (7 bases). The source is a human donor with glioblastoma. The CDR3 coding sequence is TGCGCCAGCAGCCCCGAAGGGGGGGCTTACGAGACCCAGTACTTC. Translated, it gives CASSPEGGAYETQYF.